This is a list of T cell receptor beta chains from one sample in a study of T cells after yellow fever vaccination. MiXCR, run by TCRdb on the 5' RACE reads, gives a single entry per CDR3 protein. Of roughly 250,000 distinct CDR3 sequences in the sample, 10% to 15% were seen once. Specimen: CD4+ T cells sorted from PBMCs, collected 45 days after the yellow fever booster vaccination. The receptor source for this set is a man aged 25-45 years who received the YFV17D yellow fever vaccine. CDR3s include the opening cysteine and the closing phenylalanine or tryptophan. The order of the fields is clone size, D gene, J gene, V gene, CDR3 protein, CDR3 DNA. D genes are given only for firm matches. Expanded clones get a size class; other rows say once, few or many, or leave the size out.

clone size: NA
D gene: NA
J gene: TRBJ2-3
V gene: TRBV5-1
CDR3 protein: CASSELRSVDTQYF
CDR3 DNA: TGCGCCAGCAGCGAGTTGAGGAGTGTAGATACGCAGTATTTT

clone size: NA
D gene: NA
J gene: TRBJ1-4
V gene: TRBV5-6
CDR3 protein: CDSSLLNNEKLFF
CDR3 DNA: TGTGACAGCAGCTTATTGAATAATGAAAAACTGTTTTTT

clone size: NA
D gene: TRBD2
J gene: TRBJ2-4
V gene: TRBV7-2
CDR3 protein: CASSHDGTSLNIQYF
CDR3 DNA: TGTGCCAGCAGCCACGATGGGACTAGCCTAAACATTCAGTACTTC

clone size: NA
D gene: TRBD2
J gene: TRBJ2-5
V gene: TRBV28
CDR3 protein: CASSHGGSRETQYF
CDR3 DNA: TGTGCCAGCAGCCACGGGGGGAGTAGGGAGACCCAGTACTTC

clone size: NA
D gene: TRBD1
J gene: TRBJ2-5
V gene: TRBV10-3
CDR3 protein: CAATGTSQETQYF
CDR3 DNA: TGTGCCGCGACAGGGACGTCACAAGAGACCCAGTACTTC

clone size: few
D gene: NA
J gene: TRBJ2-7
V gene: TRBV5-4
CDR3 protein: CASSPGQPSREQYF
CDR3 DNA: TGTGCCAGCAGCCCGGGACAACCGTCCAGAGAGCAGTACTTC

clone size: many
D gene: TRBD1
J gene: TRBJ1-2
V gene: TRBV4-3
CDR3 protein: CASSLTLRGQGVYGYTF
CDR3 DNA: TGCGCCAGCAGCCTCACCCTTCGGGGACAGGGAGTTTATGGCTACACCTTC

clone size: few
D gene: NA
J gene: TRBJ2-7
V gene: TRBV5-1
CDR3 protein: CASDGGGEQYF
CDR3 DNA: TGCGCCAGCGACGGGGGCGGCGAGCAGTACTTC

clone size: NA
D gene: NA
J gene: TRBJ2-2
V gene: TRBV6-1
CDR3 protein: CASSKGRGLDTGELFF
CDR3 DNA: TGTGCCAGCAGTAAGGGGAGGGGGCTGGACACCGGGGAGCTGTTTTTT

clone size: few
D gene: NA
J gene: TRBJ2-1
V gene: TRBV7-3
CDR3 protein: CASSAPSASSYNEQFF
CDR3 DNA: TGTGCCAGCAGCGCCCCAAGCGCAAGCTCCTACAATGAGCAGTTCTTC

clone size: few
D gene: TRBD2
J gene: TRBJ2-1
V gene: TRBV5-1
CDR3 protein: CASSLAGTSSNEQFF
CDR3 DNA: TGCGCCAGCAGCTTGGCCGGGACTAGCTCAAATGAGCAGTTCTTC

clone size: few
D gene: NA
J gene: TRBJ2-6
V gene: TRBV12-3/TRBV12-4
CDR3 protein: CASRFVGANVLTF
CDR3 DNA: TGTGCCAGCAGGTTTGTAGGGGCCAACGTCCTGACTTTC

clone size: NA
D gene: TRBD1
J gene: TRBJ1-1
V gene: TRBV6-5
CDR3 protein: CASSYRAGGVLAFF
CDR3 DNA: TGTGCCAGCAGTTACCGGGCAGGGGGAGTGTTAGCTTTCTTT

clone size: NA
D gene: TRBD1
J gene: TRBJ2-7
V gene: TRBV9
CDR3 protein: CASSVGGTGGYYEQYF
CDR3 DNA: TGTGCCAGCAGCGTAGGGGGGACAGGGGGATACTACGAGCAGTACTTC

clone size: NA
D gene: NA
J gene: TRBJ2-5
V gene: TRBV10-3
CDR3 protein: CAISSKETQYF
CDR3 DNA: TGTGCCATCAGTTCGAAAGAGACCCAGTACTTC

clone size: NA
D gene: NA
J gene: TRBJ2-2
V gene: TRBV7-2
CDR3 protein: CASSSGYRTGELFF
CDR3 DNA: TGTGCCAGCAGCTCCGGCTATCGCACCGGGGAGCTGTTTTTT

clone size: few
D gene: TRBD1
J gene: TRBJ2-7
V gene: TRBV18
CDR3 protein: CASSGQAYTYEQYF
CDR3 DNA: TGTGCCAGCTCAGGACAGGCGTACACCTACGAGCAGTACTTC

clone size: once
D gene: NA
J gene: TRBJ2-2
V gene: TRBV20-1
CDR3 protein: CSASSPLGRGDTGELFF
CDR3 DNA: TGCAGTGCTAGTTCCCCCCTTGGTAGGGGAGACACCGGGGAGCTGTTTTTT

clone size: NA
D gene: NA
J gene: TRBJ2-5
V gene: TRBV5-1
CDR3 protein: CASSLVGGMETQYF
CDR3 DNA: TGCGCCAGCAGCTTGGTGGGGGGCATGGAGACCCAGTACTTC

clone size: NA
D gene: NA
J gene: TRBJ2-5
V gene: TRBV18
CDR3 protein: CASSVTQVETQYF
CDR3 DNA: TGTGCCAGCTCAGTAACTCAAGTGGAGACCCAGTACTTC

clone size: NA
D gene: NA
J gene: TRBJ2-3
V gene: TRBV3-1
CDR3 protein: CASRLAGDTQYF
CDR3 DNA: TGTGCCAGCAGGTTAGCTGGTGATACGCAGTATTTT

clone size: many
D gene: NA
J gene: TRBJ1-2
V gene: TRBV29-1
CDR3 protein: CSAIGQPNYGYTF
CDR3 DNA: TGCAGCGCCATCGGACAGCCTAACTATGGCTACACCTTC

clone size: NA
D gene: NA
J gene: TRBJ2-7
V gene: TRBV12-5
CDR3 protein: CASRASYEQYF
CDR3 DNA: TGTGCTAGTAGAGCCTCCTACGAGCAGTACTTC

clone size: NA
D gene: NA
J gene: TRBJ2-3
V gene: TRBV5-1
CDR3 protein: CASSLASRGDTQYF
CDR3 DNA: TGCGCCAGCAGCTTGGCCAGCCGGGGAGATACGCAGTATTTT

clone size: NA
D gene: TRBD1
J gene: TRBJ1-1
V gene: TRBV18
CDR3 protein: CASSPGTGSSEAFF
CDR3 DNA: TGTGCCAGCTCACCGGGGACAGGGTCGTCTGAAGCTTTCTTT

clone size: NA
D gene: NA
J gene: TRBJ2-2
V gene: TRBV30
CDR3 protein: CAWSVQSIGELFF
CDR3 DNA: TGTGCCTGGAGTGTACAATCTATCGGGGAGCTGTTTTTT

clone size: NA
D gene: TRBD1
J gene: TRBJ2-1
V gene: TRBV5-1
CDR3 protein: CASTMRTGGGYNEQFF
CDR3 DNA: TGCGCCAGCACCATGAGGACAGGGGGCGGCTACAATGAGCAGTTCTTC

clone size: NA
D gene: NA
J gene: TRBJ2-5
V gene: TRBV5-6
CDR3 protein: CASSLDTKGAQYF
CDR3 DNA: TGTGCCAGCAGCTTGGACACCAAAGGGGCCCAGTACTTC

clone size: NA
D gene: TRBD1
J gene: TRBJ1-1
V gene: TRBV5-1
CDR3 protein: CASSTTGGDMNTEAFF
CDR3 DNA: TGCGCCAGCAGCACCACAGGGGGCGATATGAACACTGAAGCTTTCTTT

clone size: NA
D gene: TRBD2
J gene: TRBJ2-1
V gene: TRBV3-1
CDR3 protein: CASRPIGLAGTEQFF
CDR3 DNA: TGTGCCAGCCGACCAATAGGACTAGCGGGCACCGAACAGTTCTTC

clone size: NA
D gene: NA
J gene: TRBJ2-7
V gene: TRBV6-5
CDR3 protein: CASSYPDYSDEQYF
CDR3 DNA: TGTGCCAGCAGTTACCCCGACTATAGCGACGAGCAGTACTTC

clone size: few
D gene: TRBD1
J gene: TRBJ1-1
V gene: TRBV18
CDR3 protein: CASSPRYGKTGDTEAFF
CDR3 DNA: TGTGCCAGCTCACCGCGCTACGGGAAGACAGGGGATACTGAAGCTTTCTTT

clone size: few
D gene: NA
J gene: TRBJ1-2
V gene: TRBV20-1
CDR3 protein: CSARDPAGRLGGYTF
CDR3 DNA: TGCAGTGCTAGAGATCCAGCCGGGCGGTTGGGTGGCTACACCTTC

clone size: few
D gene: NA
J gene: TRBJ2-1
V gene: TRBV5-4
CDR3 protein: CASSLFAVNEQFF
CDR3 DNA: TGTGCCAGCAGCTTGTTTGCGGTCAATGAGCAGTTCTTC

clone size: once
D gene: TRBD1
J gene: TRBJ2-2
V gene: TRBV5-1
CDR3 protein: CATATGAKNTGELFF
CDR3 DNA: TGCGCCACCGCGACAGGGGCCAAGAACACCGGGGAGCTGTTTTTT

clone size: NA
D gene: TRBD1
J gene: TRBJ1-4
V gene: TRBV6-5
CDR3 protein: CASSSDRGRNEKLFF
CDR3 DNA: TGTGCCAGCAGTTCAGACAGGGGGAGGAATGAAAAACTGTTTTTT

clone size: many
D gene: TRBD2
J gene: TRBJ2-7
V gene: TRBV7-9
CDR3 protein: CASSPSRLAGGHEQYF
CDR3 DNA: TGTGCCAGCAGTCCTTCACGACTAGCGGGAGGGCATGAGCAGTACTTC

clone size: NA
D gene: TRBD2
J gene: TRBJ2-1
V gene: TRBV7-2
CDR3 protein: CASSLAAGGHEQFF
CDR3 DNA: TGTGCCAGCAGCTTAGCGGCGGGAGGGCATGAGCAGTTCTTC

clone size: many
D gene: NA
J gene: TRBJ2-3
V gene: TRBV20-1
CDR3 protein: CSASYLQTDTQYF
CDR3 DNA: TGCAGTGCTAGTTACTTACAGACAGATACGCAGTATTTT

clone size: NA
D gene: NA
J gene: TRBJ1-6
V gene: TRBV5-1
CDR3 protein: CASSLDGQRYNSPLHF
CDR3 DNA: TGCGCCAGCAGCTTGGACGGACAGAGGTATAATTCACCCCTCCACTTT